This T cell receptor (beta chain) was documented in a study of response to subunit inactivated influenza vaccine. About this clonotype itself: Its specificity is not known.

Per germline, CDR1 DFQATT and CDR2 SNEGSKA (reference sequence). The V segment lost 5 bases and the J segment 6 bases; nucleotides outside the gene matches: 5. This CDR3 is built from 14 residues. TCRdb reprocessed the RT-PCR reads with MiXCR, giving one entry per CDR3 protein. This table holds around 470,000 distinct CDR3 sequences, approximately 7.2% found once. Study conclusions and caveats: There was a suggestion from the authors that each seasonal influenza vaccination recruits few new T cells.

The sequences come from PBMCs from blood, collected around 25 months after vaccination. The chain links TRBV20-1 to TRBJ1-5; 12 nucleotides agree with TRBD1. This clonotype was obtained from a man aged 45-69 years who received an inactivated influenza vaccine. Written as DNA, the CDR3 is TGCAGTGCTGGGGGACAGGGGGCCTCTCAGCCCCAGCATTTT. It translates to CSAGGQGASQPQHF.